The 5 T cell receptor beta chains below all came from one sample that was sequenced in a study of T-cell reconstitution after alpha-beta-depleted transplantation in children. Unique molecular identifiers were incorporated into the prepared TCRbeta library. TCRdb used MiXCR to reprocess the PCR reads, holding one entry per CDR3 protein. Of fewer than 450,000 distinct CDR3 sequences listed, 15% to 20% were seen once; the top ten hold approximately 38%. The source material was PBMCs, mostly from graft donor cells, sampled 360 days after TCRalphabeta/CD19-depleted stem cell transplant. These receptors all come from a male patient between 2 and 15 years old who had a stem cell transplant for acute lymphoblastic leukemia, so the T cells may come from the graft donor.

The V gene is TRBV15, the J gene TRBJ2-3, with 11 bases identical to TRBD1. The CDR3 extends over 17 amino acids. Germline V lookup: CDR1 LNHNV, CDR2 YYDKDF (reference sequence). V was clipped by 0 bases and J by 3 bases; unmatched bases: 5. The DNA of the CDR3 is TGTGCCACCAGCAGAGATGGGACAGGGGGAGGGACAGATACGCAGTATTTT. It codes for CATSRDGTGGGTDTQYF.

The chain combines TRBV7-2 with TRBJ1-1, with TRBD1 matching 8 bases. V was clipped by 1 base and J by 4 bases; unmatched bases: 5. The CDR3 spans 15 residues. CDR1 and CDR2 from the germline V gene are SGHTA and FQGNSA. The CDR3 coding sequence is TGTGCCAGCAGCTTAGTGGGACAGGCGGGCACTGAAGCTTTCTTT. Its protein is CASSLVGQAGTEAFF.

Only a few counts were recorded for this clonotype. The chain is built from TRBV5-1 and TRBJ2-5; the match to TRBD1 covers 8 bases. The CDR3 sequence is 16 residues long. V lost 1 base, J lost 1 base, and 6 bases stayed unmatched. Germline assignment: CDR1 SGHRS and CDR2 YFSETQ. In DNA form, the CDR3 reads TGCGCCAGCAGCTTGAGAGACAGGGGTCCCCAAGAGACCCAGTACTTC. It encodes CASSLRDRGPQETQYF.

The gene calls are TRBV28 and TRBJ2-3; 10 bases line up with TRBD2. In germline, CDR1 is MDHEN, CDR2 SYDVKM. This CDR3 is 13 amino acids long. The V gene end was trimmed by 3 bases and the J gene end by 9 bases; junction bases not matched to a gene: 3. The CDR3 here is CASSFRSGRTQYF. DNA for the CDR3: TGTGCCAGCAGTTTCCGTAGCGGGAGGACGCAGTATTTT.

This clonotype was observed at least ten times. A read error may produce the germline difference seen at one junction end. The chain combines TRBV28 with TRBJ2-5; D call uncertain. Germline CDR1 MDHEN, CDR2 SYDVKM. This CDR3 is 11 amino acids long. The CDR3, as DNA: TGTGCCAGCAGCCTGGGCACTCTGGTGTTCTTC. Its translation: CASSLGTLVFF.